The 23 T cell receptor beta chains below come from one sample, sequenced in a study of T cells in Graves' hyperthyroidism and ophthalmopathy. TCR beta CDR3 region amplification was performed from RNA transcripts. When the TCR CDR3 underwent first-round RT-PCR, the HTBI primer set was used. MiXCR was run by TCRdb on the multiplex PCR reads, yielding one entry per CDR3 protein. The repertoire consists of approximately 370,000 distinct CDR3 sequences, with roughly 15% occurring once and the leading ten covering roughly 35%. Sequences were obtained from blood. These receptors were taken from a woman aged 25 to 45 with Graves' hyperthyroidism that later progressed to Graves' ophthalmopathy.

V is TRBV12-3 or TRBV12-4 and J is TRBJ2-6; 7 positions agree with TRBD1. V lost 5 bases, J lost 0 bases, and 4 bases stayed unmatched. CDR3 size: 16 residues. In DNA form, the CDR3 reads TGTGCCAGCAGTCCGGGACAGCACTCTGGGGCCAACGTCCTGACTTTC. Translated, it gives CASSPGQHSGANVLTF.

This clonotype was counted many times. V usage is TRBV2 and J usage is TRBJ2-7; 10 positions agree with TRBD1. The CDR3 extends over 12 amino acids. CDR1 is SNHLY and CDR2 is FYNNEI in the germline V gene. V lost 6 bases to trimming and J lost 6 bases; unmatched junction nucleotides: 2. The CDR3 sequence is CASRRDRGEQYF. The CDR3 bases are TGTGCCAGCAGGCGGGACAGGGGCGAGCAGTACTTC.

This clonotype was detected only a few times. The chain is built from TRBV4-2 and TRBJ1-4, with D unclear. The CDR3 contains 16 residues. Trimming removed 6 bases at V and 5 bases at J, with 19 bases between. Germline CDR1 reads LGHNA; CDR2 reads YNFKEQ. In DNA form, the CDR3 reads TGTGCCAGCAGTCCCGGATCCACGGGGAGAAATGAAAAACTGTTTTTT. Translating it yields CASSPGSTGRNEKLFF.

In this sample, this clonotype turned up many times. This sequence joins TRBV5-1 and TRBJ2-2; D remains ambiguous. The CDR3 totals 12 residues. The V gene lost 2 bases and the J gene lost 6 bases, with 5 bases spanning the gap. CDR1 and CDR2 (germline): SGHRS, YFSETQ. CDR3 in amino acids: CASSFGPGELFF. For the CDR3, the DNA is TGCGCCAGCAGCTTTGGTCCCGGGGAGCTGTTTTTT.

The CDR3 DNA sequence: TGCGCCAGCCGACTACGTCCAGACAATGAGCAGTTCTTC. Translated, it gives CASRLRPDNEQFF. The chain links TRBV5-1 to TRBJ2-1; possibly TRBD2 for D (5 bases). From germline, CDR1 is SGHRS and CDR2 YFSETQ. The CDR3 has 13 amino acids. With 7 bases removed from V and 5 bases from J, the gap between germline ends came to 13 bases.

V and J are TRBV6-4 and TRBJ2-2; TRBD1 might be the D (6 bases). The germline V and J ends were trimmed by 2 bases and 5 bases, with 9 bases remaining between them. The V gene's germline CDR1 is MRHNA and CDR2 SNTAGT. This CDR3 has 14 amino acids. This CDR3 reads CASSDGQGTGELFF. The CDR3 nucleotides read TGTGCCAGCAGTGACGGGCAGGGGACCGGGGAGCTGTTTTTT.

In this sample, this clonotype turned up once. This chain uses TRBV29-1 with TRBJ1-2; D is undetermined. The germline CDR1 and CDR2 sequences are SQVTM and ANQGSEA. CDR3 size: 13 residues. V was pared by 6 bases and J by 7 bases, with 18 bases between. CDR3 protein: CSVGDNAGGGYTF. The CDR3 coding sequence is TGCAGCGTCGGAGACAACGCGGGCGGTGGCTACACCTTC.

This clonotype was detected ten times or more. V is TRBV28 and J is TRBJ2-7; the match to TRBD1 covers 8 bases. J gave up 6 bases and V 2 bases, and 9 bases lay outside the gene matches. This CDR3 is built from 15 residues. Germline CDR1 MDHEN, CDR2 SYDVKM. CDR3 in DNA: TGTGCCAGCAGTTTAATAGGACAGGGCCCCCTCGAGCAGTACTTC. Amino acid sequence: CASSLIGQGPLEQYF.

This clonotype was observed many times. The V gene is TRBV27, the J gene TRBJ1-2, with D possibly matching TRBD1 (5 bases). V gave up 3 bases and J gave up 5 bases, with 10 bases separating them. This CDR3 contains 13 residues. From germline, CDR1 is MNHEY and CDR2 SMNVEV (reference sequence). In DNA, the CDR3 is TGTGCCAGCAGTTTGGGGGGACTTTATGGCTACACCTTC. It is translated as CASSLGGLYGYTF.

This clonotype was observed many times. Written as DNA, the CDR3 is TGTGCCAGCAGTTATGGTGGCAATGAGCAGTTCTTC. Translated: CASSYGGNEQFF. This sequence joins TRBV6-1 and TRBJ2-1, with D hard to call. The CDR3 runs 12 residues. CDR1 MNHNS and CDR2 SASEGT come from the germline V gene. Trimming cost V 5 bases and J 6 bases, with 8 bases left between them.

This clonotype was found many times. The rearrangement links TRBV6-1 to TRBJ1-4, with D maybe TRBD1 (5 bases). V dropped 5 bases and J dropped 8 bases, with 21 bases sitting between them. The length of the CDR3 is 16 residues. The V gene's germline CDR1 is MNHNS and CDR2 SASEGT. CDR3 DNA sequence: TGTGCCAGCAGTTCCCGAACGCAGGGTGGTGGAGAAAAACTGTTTTTT. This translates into CASSSRTQGGGEKLFF.

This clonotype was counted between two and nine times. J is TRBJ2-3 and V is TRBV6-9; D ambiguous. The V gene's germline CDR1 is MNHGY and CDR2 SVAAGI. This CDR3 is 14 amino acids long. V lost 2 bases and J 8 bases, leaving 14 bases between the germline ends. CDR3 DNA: TGTGCCAGCAGTTATCCCTCGGTCGCAGGTACGCAGTATTTT. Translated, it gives CASSYPSVAGTQYF.

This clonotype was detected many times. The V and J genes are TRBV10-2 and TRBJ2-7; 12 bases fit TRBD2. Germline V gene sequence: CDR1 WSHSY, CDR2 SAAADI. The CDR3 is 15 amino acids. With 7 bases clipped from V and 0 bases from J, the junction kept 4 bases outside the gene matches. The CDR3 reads CASKLAGGPSYEQYF. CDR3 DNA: TGCGCCAGCAAACTAGCGGGAGGCCCCTCCTACGAGCAGTACTTC.

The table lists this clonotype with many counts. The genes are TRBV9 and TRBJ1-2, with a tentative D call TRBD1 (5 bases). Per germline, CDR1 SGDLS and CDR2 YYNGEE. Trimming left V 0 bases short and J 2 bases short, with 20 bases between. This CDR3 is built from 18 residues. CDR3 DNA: TGTGCCAGCAGCGTAGACGCGGGGGGAGGGCCGCCCAACTATGGCTACACCTTC. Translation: CASSVDAGGGPPNYGYTF. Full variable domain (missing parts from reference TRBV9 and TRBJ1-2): DSGVTQTPKHLITATGQRVTLRCSPRSGDLSVYWYQQSLDQGLQFLIQYYNGEERAKGNILERFSAQQFPDLHSELNLSSLELGDSALYFCASSVDAGGGPPNYGYTFGSGTRLTVV.

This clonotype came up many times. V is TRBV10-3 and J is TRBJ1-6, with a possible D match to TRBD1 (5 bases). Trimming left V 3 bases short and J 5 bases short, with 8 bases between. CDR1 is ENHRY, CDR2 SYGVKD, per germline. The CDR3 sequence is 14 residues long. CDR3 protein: CAISEGQDNSPLHF. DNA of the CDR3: TGTGCCATCAGTGAAGGACAAGATAATTCACCCCTCCACTTT.

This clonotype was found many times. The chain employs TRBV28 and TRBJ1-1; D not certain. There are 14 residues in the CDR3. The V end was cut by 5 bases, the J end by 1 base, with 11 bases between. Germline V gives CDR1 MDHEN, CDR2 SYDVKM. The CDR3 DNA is TGTGCCAGCAGTCCAAAGAGGTGGAACACTGAAGCTTTCTTT. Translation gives CASSPKRWNTEAFF.

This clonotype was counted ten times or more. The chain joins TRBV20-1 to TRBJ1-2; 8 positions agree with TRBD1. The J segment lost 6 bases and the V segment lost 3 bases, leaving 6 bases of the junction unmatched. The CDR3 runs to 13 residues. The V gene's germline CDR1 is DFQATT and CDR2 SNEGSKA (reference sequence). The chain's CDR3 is CSARDRASHGYTF. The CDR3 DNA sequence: TGCAGTGCTAGGGACAGGGCGTCGCATGGCTACACCTTC.

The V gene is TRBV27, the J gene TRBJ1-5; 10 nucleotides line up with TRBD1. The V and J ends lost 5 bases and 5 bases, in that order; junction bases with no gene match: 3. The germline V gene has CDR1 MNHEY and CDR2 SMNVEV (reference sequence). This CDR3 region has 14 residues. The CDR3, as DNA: TGTGCCAGCAGTCGACAGGGGGCAGATCAGCCCCAGCATTTT. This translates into CASSRQGADQPQHF.

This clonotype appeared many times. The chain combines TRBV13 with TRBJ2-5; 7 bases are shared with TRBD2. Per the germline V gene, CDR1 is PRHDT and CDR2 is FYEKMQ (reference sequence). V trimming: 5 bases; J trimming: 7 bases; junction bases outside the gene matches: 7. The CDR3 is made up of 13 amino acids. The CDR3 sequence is CASSATSVRTQYF. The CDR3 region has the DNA TGTGCCAGCAGCGCAACTAGCGTCAGGACCCAGTACTTC.

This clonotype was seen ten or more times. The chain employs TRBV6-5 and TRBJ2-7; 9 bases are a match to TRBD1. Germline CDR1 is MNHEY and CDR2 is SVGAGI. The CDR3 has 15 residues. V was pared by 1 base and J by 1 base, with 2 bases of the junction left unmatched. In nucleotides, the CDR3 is TGTGCCAGCAGTTACTGGGGACAGGGTTCCTACGAGCAGTACTTC. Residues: CASSYWGQGSYEQYF.

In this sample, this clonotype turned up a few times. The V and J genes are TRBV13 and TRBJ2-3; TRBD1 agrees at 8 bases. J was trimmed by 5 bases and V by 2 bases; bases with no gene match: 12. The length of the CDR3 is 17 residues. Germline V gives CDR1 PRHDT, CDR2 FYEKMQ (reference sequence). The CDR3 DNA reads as TGTGCCAGCAGCTTAAGTCCGGCAGGGGGCAGAGAAGATACGCAGTATTTT. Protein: CASSLSPAGGREDTQYF.

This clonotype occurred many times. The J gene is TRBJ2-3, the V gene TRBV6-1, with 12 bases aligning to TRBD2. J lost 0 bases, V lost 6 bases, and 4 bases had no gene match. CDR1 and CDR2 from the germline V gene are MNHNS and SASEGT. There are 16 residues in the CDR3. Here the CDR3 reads CASSTGTSGSTDTQYF. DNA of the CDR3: TGTGCCAGCAGCACCGGGACTAGCGGGAGCACAGATACGCAGTATTTT.

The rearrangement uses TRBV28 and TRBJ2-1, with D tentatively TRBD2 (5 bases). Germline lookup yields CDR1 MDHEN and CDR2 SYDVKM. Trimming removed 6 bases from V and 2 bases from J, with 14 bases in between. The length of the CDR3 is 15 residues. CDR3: CASSDGLAAYNEQFF. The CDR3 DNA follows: TGTGCCAGCAGCGACGGACTCGCTGCCTACAATGAGCAGTTCTTC.